A single sample is the source of the 19 T cell receptor beta chains below, sequenced in a study of PD-1 blockade in classical Hodgkin lymphoma. All the patients suffered relapse after autologous stem cell transplantation, and brentuximab vedotin exposure differed. Generated by immunoSEQ multiplex PCR, the TCRdb table keeps only in-frame clones and is missing some. The table has fewer than 45,000 clones, about 86% seen once; the top ten hold 4.5% to 6.5%. The sequencing used peripheral blood mononuclear cells (PBMCs), collected before the second cycle of nivolumab. Receptor source: a human donor with classical Hodgkin lymphoma.

This clone was seen only a few times. The chain is built from TRBV5-1 and TRBJ2-3; D is undetermined. This CDR3 contains 11 residues. V was pared by 3 bases and J by 2 bases, with 1 base between. Germline V gene lookup returns CDR1 SGHRS and CDR2 YFSETQ. The CDR3 DNA reads as TGCGCCAGCAGCTCCACAGATACGCAGTATTTT. Translating gives CASSSTDTQYF. Drawing the rest from reference TRBV5-1 and TRBJ2-3, the complete variable domain is KAGVTQTPRYLIKTRGQQVTLSCSPISGHRSVSWYQQTPGQGLQFLFEYFSETQRNKGNFPGRFSGRQFSNSRSEMNVSTLELGDSALYLCASSSTDTQYFGPGTRLTVL.

This clone occurred a few times. The J gene is TRBJ2-3, the V gene TRBV7-9; weak D call: TRBD1 (6 bases). Per the germline V gene, CDR1 is SEHNR and CDR2 is FQNEAQ (reference sequence). Trimming removed 1 base at V and 5 bases at J, with 16 bases between. The CDR3 is 16 residues long. In nucleotides, the CDR3 is TGTGCCAGCAGCTTAGGTTTGGGGGCCGAAGAAGATACGCAGTATTTT. Translation gives CASSLGLGAEEDTQYF.

V gene TRBV27 combines with J gene TRBJ2-2; tentatively, D is TRBD2 (5 bases). The germline gives CDR1 MNHEY, CDR2 SMNVEV (reference sequence). V was cut by 7 bases and J by 7 bases, with 10 bases left in between. This CDR3 region has 12 residues. CDR3 in amino acids: CASTKGGGELFF. CDR3 sequence (DNA): TGTGCCAGCACTAAAGGAGGCGGGGAGCTGTTTTTT.

This chain uses TRBV27 with TRBJ2-7; perhaps TRBD2 as D (5 bases). From germline, CDR1 is MNHEY and CDR2 SMNVEV (reference sequence). The CDR3 consists of 14 residues. Trimming pared 5 bases from V and 2 bases from J, leaving 13 bases between. The CDR3 sequence: CASSAGNGPYEQYF. As DNA, the CDR3 is TGTGCCAGCAGTGCGGGCAACGGCCCCTACGAGCAGTACTTC.

V is TRBV5-1 and J is TRBJ2-3; TRBD2 agrees at 10 bases. This CDR3 is 17 amino acids long. J gave up 4 bases and V 4 bases, and 12 bases lay outside the gene matches. Germline V gene lookup returns CDR1 SGHRS and CDR2 YFSETQ. CDR3 region: CASSVIAGGSYADTQYF. As DNA, the CDR3 is TGCGCCAGCAGCGTCATAGCGGGGGGTAGTTATGCAGATACGCAGTATTTT.

The genes are TRBV5-1 and TRBJ2-3; 14 bases match TRBD2. This CDR3 has 16 residues. Trimming removed 4 bases from V and 4 bases from J; junction bases left unmatched: 5. The germline gives CDR1 SGHRS, CDR2 YFSETQ. The CDR3 reads CASSTQTSGGADTQYF. In DNA, the CDR3 is TGCGCCAGCAGCACCCAGACTAGCGGGGGGGCAGATACGCAGTATTTT.

The chain has TRBV13 and TRBJ2-1; 8 nucleotides agree with TRBD2. Unmatched junction bases numbered 4, after V lost 2 bases and J lost 7 bases. The length of the CDR3 is 14 residues. CDR1 is PRHDT, CDR2 FYEKMQ, per germline (reference sequence). CDR3 DNA: TGTGCCAGCAGCTTAAGCGGGAGTATGAATGAGCAGTTCTTC. Translation: CASSLSGSMNEQFF.

This clone is a singleton in its sample. This sequence joins TRBV7-6 and TRBJ1-4; no definite D call. Germline assignment: CDR1 SGHVS and CDR2 FNYEAQ. Trimming removed 0 bases from V and 8 bases from J, with 10 bases in between. This CDR3 has 14 residues. The CDR3 DNA sequence: TGTGCCAGCAGCTTAGCGAAATACGACGAAAAACTGTTTTTT. Its translation is CASSLAKYDEKLFF.

The rearrangement links TRBV5-8 to TRBJ1-6; unclear D gene. CDR1 and CDR2 (germline): SGHTS, YDEGEE. V lost 0 bases, J lost 10 bases, and 14 bases lay in between. The length of the CDR3 is 15 residues. CDR3 sequence reads: CASSLDSGWVSPLHF. DNA for the CDR3: TGTGCCAGCAGCTTGGATTCCGGCTGGGTATCACCCCTCCACTTT.

The J gene is TRBJ2-7, the V gene TRBV28; 8 bases map to TRBD2. Germline V gives CDR1 MDHEN, CDR2 SYDVKM. The junction had 11 bases not matched to a gene; V was cut back by 10 bases and J by 3 bases. The CDR3 length is 14 residues. CDR3 DNA: TGTGCCACCTTTTCGGGAGGGGGAGGCTACGAGCAGTACTTC. Its protein product is CATFSGGGGYEQYF.

This clone occurred once. Other DNA sequences in this specimen translate into the identical CDR3. The rearrangement uses TRBV27 and TRBJ2-3; 7 nucleotides line up with TRBD2. Germline V gives CDR1 MNHEY, CDR2 SMNVEV (reference sequence). The CDR3 length is 15 residues. J gave up 0 bases and V 0 bases, and 0 bases lay outside the gene matches. The CDR3 bases are TGTGCCAGCAGTTTATCTAGCGGGAGCACAGATACGCAGTATTTT. It codes for CASSLSSGSTDTQYF.

The rearrangement uses TRBV15 and TRBJ1-2; D ambiguous. CDR3 length: 14 amino acids. V shed 1 base and J shed 8 bases, with 14 bases lying between them. The germline V gene encodes CDR1 LNHNV and CDR2 YYDKDF (reference sequence). This CDR3 reads CATSRGQGRRGYTF. For the CDR3, the DNA is TGTGCCACCAGCAGAGGCCAAGGTCGGAGGGGCTACACCTTC.

CDR3 bases: TGTGCCAGCAGCAGCCTAACAGGGATAGCTAATGAAAAACTGTTTTTT. Its protein product is CASSSLTGIANEKLFF. The J gene is TRBJ1-4, the V gene TRBV5-5, with D possibly being TRBD1 (6 bases). V lost 4 bases and J lost 3, with 16 bases in between. The germline gives CDR1 SGHKS, CDR2 YYEKEE (reference sequence). The CDR3 covers 16 residues.

V gene TRBV6-1 combines with J gene TRBJ2-7; the D is unclear. V shed 4 bases and J shed 0 bases, with 10 bases lying between them. The CDR3 is made up of 14 amino acids. Germline V gene sequence: CDR1 MNHNS, CDR2 SASEGT. CDR3 bases: TGTGCCAGCAGTGGGACGCTCACCTCCTACGAGCAGTACTTC. Translated: CASSGTLTSYEQYF.

V usage is TRBV28 and J usage is TRBJ2-2; TRBD1 might be the D (6 bases). Looked up from germline, CDR1 is MDHEN and CDR2 is SYDVKM. V lost 5 bases and J lost 6, with 19 bases in between. The CDR3 covers 16 residues. CDR3: CASSMLAPRGSGELFF. The DNA of the CDR3 is TGTGCCAGCAGTATGCTAGCTCCCAGGGGCTCCGGGGAGCTGTTTTTT. Variable domain in full (rest from reference TRBV28 and TRBJ2-2): DVKVTQSSRYLVKRTGEKVFLECVQDMDHENMFWYRQDPGLGLRLIYFSYDVKMKEKGDIPEGYSVSREKKERFSLILESASTNQTSMYLCASSMLAPRGSGELFFGEGSRLTVL.

The chain carries TRBV14 and TRBJ2-1; 11 bases map to TRBD2. Unmatched junction bases numbered 8, after V lost 4 bases and J lost 9 bases. The germline CDR1 and CDR2 sequences are SGHDN and FVKESK. This CDR3 comprises 15 residues. The CDR3 DNA follows: TGTGCCAGCAGCCCGTATAGCGGGAGGGCGGGTGAGCAGTTCTTC. Translating it yields CASSPYSGRAGEQFF. The full variable domain, its missing parts supplied by reference TRBV14 and TRBJ2-1, is EAGVTQFPSHSVIEKGQTVTLRCDPISGHDNLYWYRRVMGKEIKFLLHFVKESKQDESGMPNNRFLAERTGGTYSTLKVQPAELEDSGVYFCASSPYSGRAGEQFFGPGTRLTVL.

The chain links TRBV2 to TRBJ2-5; 7 bases are shared with TRBD1. Per the germline V gene, CDR1 is SNHLY and CDR2 is FYNNEI. The CDR3 length is 13 residues. Trimming cost V 6 bases and J 2 bases; bases outside gene matches: 3. The CDR3 protein is CASSPGQQETQYF. The DNA for the CDR3 is TGTGCCAGCAGCCCGGGACAGCAAGAGACCCAGTACTTC.

This rearrangement joins TRBV5-1 to TRBJ2-6; no clear D. Trimming stripped 1 base from V and 4 bases from J, with 15 bases between. The germline CDR1 and CDR2 sequences are SGHRS and YFSETQ. This CDR3 is built from 17 residues. CDR3 DNA: TGCGCCAGCAGCTTGTTCCCAGGTATGGGAGGGGCCAACGTCCTGACTTTC. Protein: CASSLFPGMGGANVLTF.

The gene calls are TRBV5-6 and TRBJ2-3; D unclear. The V gene's germline CDR1 is SGHDT and CDR2 YYEEEE. The CDR3 consists of 13 residues. Trimming removed 1 base at V and 0 bases at J, with 3 bases between. Written as DNA, the CDR3 is TGTGCCAGCAGCTTGTCTAGCACAGATACGCAGTATTTT. It yields the protein CASSLSSTDTQYF.